This paragraph reports one T cell receptor beta chain. Germline V gives CDR1 MNHEY, CDR2 SVGAGI. This CDR3 spans 14 amino acids. Losses at the gene ends were 5 bases for V and 3 bases for J; bases not matched to a gene: 5. The data stem from a study of blood T cell repertoires in COVID-19. Background on the study: T cells, B-cell-depleted T cells, or PBMCs supplied cDNA or gDNA.

Assay: immunoSEQ multiplex PCR; the TCRdb copy retains only in-frame clones and omits some. Among just over 150,000 clones, 85% to 95% were seen once, and the ten largest hold over 3.5%. The chain uses TRBV6-5 and TRBJ1-1; 8 positions agree with TRBD1. The source material was peripheral blood. The clonotype was recovered from a woman aged 45-65 years with acute or convalescent COVID-19. Written as DNA, the CDR3 is TGTGCCAGCAGTAAGACAGGGGAGGACACTGAAGCTTTCTTT. Amino acid sequence: CASSKTGEDTEAFF.